The source of this TCR beta chain is a study of blood T cell repertoires in COVID-19. Across the study: The United States, Italy and Spain supplied acute and convalescent COVID-19 samples. The cDNA or gDNA used as material had been derived from T cells, B-cell-depleted T cells, or PBMCs.

The repertoire was sequenced with immunoSEQ multiplex PCR; TCRdb's copy has only in-frame clones and lacks some. Of about 280,000 clones listed, roughly 86% are singletons. V gave up 4 bases and J gave up 6 bases; unmatched junction bases: 10. The CDR3 is 17 amino acids. The V gene's germline CDR1 is SGHVT and CDR2 SQSDAQ. The J gene is TRBJ2-2, the V gene TRBV7-4; 11 nucleotides line up with TRBD2. The source material was peripheral blood. This clonotype was sampled from a man aged 40-55 years with active or convalescent COVID-19. This chain's CDR3 is CASSSKPGLAVPGELFF. CDR3 coding DNA: TGTGCCAGCAGCTCAAAACCGGGACTAGCGGTTCCCGGGGAGCTGTTTTTT.